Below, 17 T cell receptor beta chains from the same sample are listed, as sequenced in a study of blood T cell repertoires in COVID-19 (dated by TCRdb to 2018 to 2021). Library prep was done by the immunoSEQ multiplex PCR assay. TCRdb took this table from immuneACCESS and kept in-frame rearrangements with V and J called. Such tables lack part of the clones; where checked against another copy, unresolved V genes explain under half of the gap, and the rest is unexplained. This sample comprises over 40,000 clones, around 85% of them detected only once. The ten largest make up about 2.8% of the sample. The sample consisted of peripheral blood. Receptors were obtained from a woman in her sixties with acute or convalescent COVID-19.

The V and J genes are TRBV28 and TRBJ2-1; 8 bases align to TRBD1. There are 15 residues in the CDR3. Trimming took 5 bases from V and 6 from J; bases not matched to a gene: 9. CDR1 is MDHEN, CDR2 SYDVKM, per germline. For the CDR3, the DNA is TGTGCCAGCAGTCCCACCGGGACAGGCCTCAATGAGCAGTTCTTC. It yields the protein CASSPTGTGLNEQFF.

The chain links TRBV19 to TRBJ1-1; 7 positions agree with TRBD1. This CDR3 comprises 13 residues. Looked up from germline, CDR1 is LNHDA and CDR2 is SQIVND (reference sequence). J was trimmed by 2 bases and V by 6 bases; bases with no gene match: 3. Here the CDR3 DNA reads TGTGCCAGTAGGAGGGACAGAAACACTGAAGCTTTCTTT. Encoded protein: CASRRDRNTEAFF.

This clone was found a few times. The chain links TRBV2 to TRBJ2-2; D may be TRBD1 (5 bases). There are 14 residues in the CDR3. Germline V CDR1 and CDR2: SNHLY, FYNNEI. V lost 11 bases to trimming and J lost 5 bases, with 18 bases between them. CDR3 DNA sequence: TGTGCCTCGGGCAGGGTTGGTCTAACCGGGGAGCTGTTTTTT. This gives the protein CASGRVGLTGELFF.

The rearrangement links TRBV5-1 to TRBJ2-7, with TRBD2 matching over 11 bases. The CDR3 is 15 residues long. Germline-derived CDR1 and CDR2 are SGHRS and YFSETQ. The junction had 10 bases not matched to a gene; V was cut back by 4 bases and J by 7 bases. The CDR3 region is CASSTGTSGAMEQYF. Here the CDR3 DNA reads TGCGCCAGCAGCACCGGGACTAGCGGCGCCATGGAGCAGTACTTC.

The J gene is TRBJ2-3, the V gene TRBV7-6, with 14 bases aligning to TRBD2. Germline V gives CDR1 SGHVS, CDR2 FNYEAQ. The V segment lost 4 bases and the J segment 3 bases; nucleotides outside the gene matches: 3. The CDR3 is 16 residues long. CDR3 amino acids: CASSSGLAGGTDTQYF. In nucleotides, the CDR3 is TGTGCCAGCAGCTCCGGACTAGCGGGAGGAACAGATACGCAGTATTTT.

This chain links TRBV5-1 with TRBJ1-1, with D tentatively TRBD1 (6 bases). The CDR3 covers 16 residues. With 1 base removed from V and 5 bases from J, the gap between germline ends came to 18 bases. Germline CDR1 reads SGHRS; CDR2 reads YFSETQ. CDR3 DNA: TGCGCCAGCAGCTTGATACAGGGCCGGGGAGCAACTGAAGCTTTCTTT. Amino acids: CASSLIQGRGATEAFF.

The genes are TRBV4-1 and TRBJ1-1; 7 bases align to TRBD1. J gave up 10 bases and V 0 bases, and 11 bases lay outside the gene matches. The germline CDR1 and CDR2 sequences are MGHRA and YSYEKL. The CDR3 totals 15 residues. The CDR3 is CASSQDPFERGPAFF. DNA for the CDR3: TGCGCCAGCAGCCAAGACCCATTTGAGAGGGGGCCAGCTTTCTTT.

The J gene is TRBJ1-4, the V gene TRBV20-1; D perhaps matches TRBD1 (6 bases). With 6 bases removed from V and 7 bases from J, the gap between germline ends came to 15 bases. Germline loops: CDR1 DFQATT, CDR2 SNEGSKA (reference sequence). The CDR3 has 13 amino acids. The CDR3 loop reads CSASRGGPEKLFF. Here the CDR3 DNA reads TGCAGTGCCAGTCGGGGGGGGCCTGAAAAACTGTTTTTT.

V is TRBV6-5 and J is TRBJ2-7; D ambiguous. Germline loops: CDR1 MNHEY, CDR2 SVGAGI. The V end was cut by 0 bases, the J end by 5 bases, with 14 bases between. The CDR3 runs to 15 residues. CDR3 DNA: TGTGCCAGCAGTTACTCCCCCGGGTTGAACCACGAGCAGTACTTC. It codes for CASSYSPGLNHEQYF.

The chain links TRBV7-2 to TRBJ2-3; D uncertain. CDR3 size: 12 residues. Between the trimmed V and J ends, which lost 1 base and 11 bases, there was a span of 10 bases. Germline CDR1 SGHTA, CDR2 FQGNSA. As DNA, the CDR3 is TGTGCCAGCAGCTTAGAACTATCGGTGCAGTATTTT. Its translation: CASSLELSVQYF.

The CDR3 region has the DNA TGTGCCAGCAGCCAAGGGGACTTCTACAATGAGCAGTTCTTC. Encoded protein: CASSQGDFYNEQFF. The chain carries TRBV16 and TRBJ2-1, with D possibly matching TRBD2 (6 bases). The germline V gene encodes CDR1 KGHSY and CDR2 FQNENV. Deletions cut 2 bases from V and 3 bases from J, with 8 bases between. There are 14 residues in the CDR3.

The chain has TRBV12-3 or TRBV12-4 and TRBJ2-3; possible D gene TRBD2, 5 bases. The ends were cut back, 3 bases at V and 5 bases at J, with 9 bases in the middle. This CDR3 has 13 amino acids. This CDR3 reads CASSFTEGDTQYF. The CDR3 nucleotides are TGTGCCAGCAGTTTTACCGAGGGAGATACGCAGTATTTT.

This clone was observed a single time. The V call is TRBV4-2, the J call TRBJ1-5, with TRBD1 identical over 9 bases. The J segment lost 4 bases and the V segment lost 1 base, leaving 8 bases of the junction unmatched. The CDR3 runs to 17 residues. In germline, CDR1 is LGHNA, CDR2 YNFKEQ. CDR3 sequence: CASSQGRQGGDNQPQHF. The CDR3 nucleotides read TGTGCCAGCAGCCAAGGACGACAGGGGGGGGATAATCAGCCCCAGCATTTT.

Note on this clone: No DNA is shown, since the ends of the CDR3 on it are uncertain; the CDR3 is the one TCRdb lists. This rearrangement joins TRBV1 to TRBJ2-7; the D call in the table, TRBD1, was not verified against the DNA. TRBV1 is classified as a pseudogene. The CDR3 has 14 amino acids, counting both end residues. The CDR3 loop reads CTSSVGQGSYEQYF.

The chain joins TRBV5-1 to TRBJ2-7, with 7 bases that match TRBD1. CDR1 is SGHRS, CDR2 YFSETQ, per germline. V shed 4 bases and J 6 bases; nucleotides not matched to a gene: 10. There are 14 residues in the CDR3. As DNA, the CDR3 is TGCGCCAGCAGCAATCAAGGGGGCTTGGGCGAGCAGTACTTC. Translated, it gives CASSNQGGLGEQYF.

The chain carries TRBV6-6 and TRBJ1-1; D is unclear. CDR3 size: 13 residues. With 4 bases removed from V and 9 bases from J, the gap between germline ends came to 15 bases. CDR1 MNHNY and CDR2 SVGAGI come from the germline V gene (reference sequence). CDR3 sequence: CASSSGLISKAFF. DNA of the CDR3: TGTGCCAGCAGTTCTGGACTCATCAGTAAAGCTTTCTTT.

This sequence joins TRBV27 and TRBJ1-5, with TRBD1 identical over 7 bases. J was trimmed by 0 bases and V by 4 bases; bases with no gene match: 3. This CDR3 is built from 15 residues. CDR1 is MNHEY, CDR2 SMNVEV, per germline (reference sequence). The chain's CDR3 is CASSSTGYSNQPQHF. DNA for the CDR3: TGTGCCAGCAGTTCGACAGGGTATAGCAATCAGCCCCAGCATTTT.